This TCR beta chain derives from a study of blood T cell repertoires in COVID-19. In the study overall: Sources were T cells, B-cell-depleted T cells, or PBMCs; the material itself was cDNA or gDNA.

V lost 7 bases, J lost 2 bases, and 15 bases lay in between. This CDR3 is built from 14 residues. CDR1 and CDR2 from the germline V gene are MNHEY and SVGAGI. Measured with immunoSEQ multiplex PCR; TCRdb has only the in-frame clones, and not every one. The table lists 100,000 to 150,000 clones, approximately 86% of them singletons. Categorization into cohorts depended on clinical history that participants reported. Recovered participants had two consecutive negative NP/OP PCR tests, healthcare professional clearance, or symptom resolution. The chain combines TRBV6-5 with TRBJ2-7; TRBD2 is a possible D gene (5 bases). The clonotype originates from a woman aged 45 to 65 who had recovered from COVID-19. The sequencing sample was made of PBMCs or T cells enriched from blood (not recorded which). CDR3 sequence reads: CASTRAPGTYEQYF. For the CDR3, the DNA is TGTGCCAGCACCCGAGCTCCGGGGACCTACGAGCAGTACTTC.